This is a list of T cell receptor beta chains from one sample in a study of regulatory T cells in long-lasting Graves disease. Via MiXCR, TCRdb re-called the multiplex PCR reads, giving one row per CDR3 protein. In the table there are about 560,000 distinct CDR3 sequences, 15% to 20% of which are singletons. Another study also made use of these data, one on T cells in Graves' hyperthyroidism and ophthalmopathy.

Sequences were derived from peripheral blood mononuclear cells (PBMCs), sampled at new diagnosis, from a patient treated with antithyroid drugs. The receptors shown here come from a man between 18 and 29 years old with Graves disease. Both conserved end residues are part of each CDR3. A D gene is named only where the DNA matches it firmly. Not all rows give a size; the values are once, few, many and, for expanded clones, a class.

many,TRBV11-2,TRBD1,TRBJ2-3,TGTGCCAGCAGCTTAGTAGGGGGCGGCCCGGATACGCAGTATTTT,CASSLVGGGPDTQYF
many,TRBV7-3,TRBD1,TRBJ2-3,TGTGCCAGCAGCCAGAGACAGGGGGCAGATACGCAGTATTTT,CASSQRQGADTQYF
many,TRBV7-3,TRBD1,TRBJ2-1,TGTGCCAGCAGCTCCGCCCCCATAGGGACAGGGAACTATGAGCAGTTCTTC,CASSSAPIGTGNYEQFF
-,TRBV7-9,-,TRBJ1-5,TGTGCCAGCAGCTCCTCGGACAGCCGGCGGCCCCAGCATTTT,CASSSSDSRRPQHF
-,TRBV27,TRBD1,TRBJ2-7,TGTGCCAGCAGTCACACAACAGGGGGCCACTACGAGCAGTACTTC,CASSHTTGGHYEQYF
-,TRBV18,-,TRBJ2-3,TGTGCCAGCTCACCAACAGGGTCTCGCCCGGGCACAGATACGCAGTATTTT,CASSPTGSRPGTDTQYF
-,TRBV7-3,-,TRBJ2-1,TGTGCCAGCAGCTTATATCCGGGATGGGGGAATGAGCAGTTCTTC,CASSLYPGWGNEQFF
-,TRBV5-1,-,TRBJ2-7,TGCGCCAGCAGGGGTGGCCACGAGCAGTACTTC,CASRGGHEQYF
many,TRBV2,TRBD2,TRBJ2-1,TGTGCCAGCGGAGAGCGGGAGGCGACTCTGAATGAGCAGTTCTTC,CASGEREATLNEQFF
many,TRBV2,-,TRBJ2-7,TGTGCCAGCAGGGTCGCAAGACCCGAGCAGTACTTC,CASRVARPEQYF
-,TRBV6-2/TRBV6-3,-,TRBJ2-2,TGTGCCAGCAGTTACCTCGTGTCCGACACCGGGGAGCTGTTTTTT,CASSYLVSDTGELFF
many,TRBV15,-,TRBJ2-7,TGTGCCACCTCCCAGCAGCGAGTCTACGAGCAGTACTTC,CATSQQRVYEQYF
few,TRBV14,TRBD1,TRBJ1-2,TGTGCCAGCAGCCAGACCGGGACAGAGTTCGAGGGCTACACCTTC,CASSQTGTEFEGYTF
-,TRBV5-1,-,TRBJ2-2,TGCGCCAGCAGCTTGGCTTGGGCCCGTGATACTGAGCTGTTTTTT,CASSLAWARDTELFF
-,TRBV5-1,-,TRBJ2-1,TGCGCCAGCAGCTTAGGTAGTCGGGGTGGGCAGTTCTTC,CASSLGSRGGQFF
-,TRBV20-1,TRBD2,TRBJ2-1,TGCAGTGCTAGCCCCCCGACTAGCTCTTCCTACAATGAGCAGTTCTTC,CSASPPTSSSYNEQFF
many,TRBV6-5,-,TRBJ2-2,TGTGCCAGCAGTTACTCGGGAGTCTGGGGATCGAACACCGGGGAGCTGTTTTTT,CASSYSGVWGSNTGELFF
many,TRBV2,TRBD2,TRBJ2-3,TGTGCCAGCAGTGAACCGGGACTAGCGGGAGAGGGGGTTGGAGATACGCAGTATTTT,CASSEPGLAGEGVGDTQYF
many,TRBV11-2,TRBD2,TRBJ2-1,TGTGCCAGCACCGGAGGGTTTCTAGCGGCCTACAATGAGCAGTTCTTC,CASTGGFLAAYNEQFF
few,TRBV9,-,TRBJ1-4,TGTGCCAGCAGCTTGGGATCAGCTAATGAAAAACTGTTTTTT,CASSLGSANEKLFF
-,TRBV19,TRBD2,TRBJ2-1,TGTGCCAGTAGTGGGGGGGTTTGGCGGGGAGGGAATGAGCAGTTCTTC,CASSGGVWRGGNEQFF
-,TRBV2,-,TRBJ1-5,TGTGCCAGCAGTGAAGCGGCGGGGGATAGCAATCAGCCCCAGCATTTT,CASSEAAGDSNQPQHF
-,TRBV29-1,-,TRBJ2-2,-,CSVEDPPGAYEQYFGPGTGELFF
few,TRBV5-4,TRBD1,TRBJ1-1,TGTGCCAGCAGCGGGGGGGACAGGGCGAACACTGAAGCTTTCTTT,CASSGGDRANTEAFF
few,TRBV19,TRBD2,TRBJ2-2,TGTGCCAGTTGTCCCGGGACTACGAACACCGGGGAGCTGTTTTTT,CASCPGTTNTGELFF
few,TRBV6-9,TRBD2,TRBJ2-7,TGTGCCAGCAGTTACTCTTGGACTAGCGGGAGTTACGAGCAGTACTTC,CASSYSWTSGSYEQYF
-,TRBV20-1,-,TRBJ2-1,TGCAGTGCTAGAGCCATTCGCGGGCCAGACAATGAGCAGTTCTTC,CSARAIRGPDNEQFF